The sequence of this TCR beta chain was determined in a study of blood T cell repertoires in COVID-19. Study summary: Donors in the United States, Italy and Spain gave samples during acute or convalescent COVID-19. Sample material is recorded as cDNA or gDNA derived from T cells, B-cell-depleted T cells, or PBMCs.

As originally analysed: Counts of nucleated cells, estimated from reference gene primer amplification, were obtained. Libraries were prepared by immunoSEQ multiplex PCR; TCRdb keeps only in-frame clonotypes and omits some of them. Clonal size and the V and J genes are those of that table, whereas D and trimming came from the DNA. The table lists approximately 170,000 clones, approximately 81% of them singletons. Patients of the Seattle cohort, enrolled during active infection, were followed longitudinally. Sequencing was done on a sample of peripheral blood. This sequence was found in a woman between 65 and 79 years old with COVID-19, enrolled during active disease.

The CDR3 is CASSFSPRGDTQYF. CDR3 DNA sequence: TGTGCCAGCAGCTTTAGCCCACGGGGAGATACGCAGTATTTT. This sequence joins TRBV11-2 and TRBJ2-3, with D possibly being TRBD2 (5 bases). The CDR3 extends over 14 amino acids. V lost 3 bases and J lost 5, with 12 bases in between. The germline CDR1 and CDR2 sequences are SGHAT and FQNNGV.